This is a list of T cell receptor beta chains from one sample in a study of T cells in Graves' hyperthyroidism and ophthalmopathy. Each CDR3 protein is one row after TCRdb ran MiXCR on the multiplex PCR reads. The table has around 610,000 distinct CDR3 sequences, roughly 15% seen once; the top ten hold around 4.5%. Specimen: blood. Every receptor here comes from a woman aged 40 to 55 with Graves' ophthalmopathy. The CDR3 runs from the conserved cysteine through the conserved F or W.

>TRBV24-1|TRBJ1-2
CATSDSRTGVDGYTF
>TRBV24-1|TRBJ1-1
CATSGPGTEAFF
>TRBV7-2|TRBJ2-7
CASSLWSAALTYEQYF
>TRBV24-1|TRBJ2-2
CATSSPENTGELFF
>TRBV6-1|TRBJ1-5
CASSTVGYSNQPQHF
>TRBV4-3|TRBJ2-7
CASSQELAGVPYEQYF
>TRBV18|TRBJ2-7
CASSREYILDEQYF
>TRBV27|TRBJ2-7
CASSSSRMGYEQYF
>TRBV2|TRBJ2-7
CASSAEGLGNYEQYF
>TRBV6-1|TRBJ2-7
CASREPDRGLDEQYF
>TRBV29-1|TRBJ2-7
CSVEKGTGDYEQYF
>TRBV12-3/TRBV12-4|TRBJ2-5
CASSILTGQETQYF
>TRBV2|TRBJ2-7
CASIGPGLAGESPSYEQYF
>TRBV7-2|TRBJ2-5
CASSTGHLETQYF
>TRBV28|TRBJ1-1
CASTLQGAHTEAFF
>TRBV28|TRBJ2-7
CASSSLPGQGYEQYF
>TRBV2|TRBJ1-1
CASSDERAESTEAFF
>TRBV12-5|TRBJ2-2
CASGQGARGGTGELFF
>TRBV28|TRBJ1-1
CASSLQFRGKTEAFF
>TRBV6-2/TRBV6-3|TRBJ2-5
CASSPLAGWETQYF
>TRBV6-2/TRBV6-3|TRBJ2-5
CASSSGGRANDQYF
>TRBV12-5|TRBJ2-7
CASGLEGQGYYEQYF
>TRBV28|TRBJ1-1
CASSLLGQGASAEAFF
>TRBV27|TRBJ2-1
CASSLRGSSYNEQFF